This section outlines one T cell receptor beta chain sequence together with its context. The data stem from a study of blood T cell repertoires in COVID-19. Whole-study context: Acute-phase and convalescent COVID-19 samples originated in the United States, Italy and Spain. PBMCs, B-cell-depleted T cells, or T cells provided the cDNA or gDNA that made up the material.

Germline V gives CDR1 SGHRS, CDR2 YFSETQ. The CDR3 length is 16 residues. The germline V and J ends were trimmed by 1 base and 0 bases, with 13 bases remaining between them. Here immunoSEQ multiplex PCR was the method, and the copy in TCRdb shows in-frame clones only, minus some. The sample has 150,000 to 200,000 clones, roughly 87% seen once. This chain links TRBV5-1 with TRBJ1-2, with D possibly being TRBD1 (6 bases). Sequencing was carried out using peripheral blood. This TCR came from a woman between 55 and 75 years old who had recovered from COVID-19. The CDR3 protein is CASSLSHAGANYGYTF. In nucleotides, the CDR3 is TGCGCCAGCAGCTTGTCCCACGCAGGGGCTAACTATGGCTACACCTTC.